These T cell receptor beta chains were read from a single sample in a study of long-term antiretroviral therapy in people with HIV. Repertoires were generated with immunoSEQ multiplex PCR, while TCRdb's copy carries only in-frame clones and drops some. The sample includes approximately 25,000 clones, roughly 84% of them seen just once. The sample here was unsorted PBMCs, taken 3 years after starting antiretroviral therapy. These receptors originate from a man aged 50 to 60 with HIV. Both conserved end residues are part of each CDR3. Fields, in order: V gene, J gene, CDR3 protein.

TRBV30	TRBJ2-7	CARQGTYEQYF
TRBV5-1	TRBJ1-1	CASTTGTANTEAFF
TRBV7-9	TRBJ2-7	CASSPHTDSHEQYF
TRBV30	TRBJ2-5	CAWSAGEADQYF
TRBV7-9	TRBJ2-5	CASSLTGKSETQYF
TRBV19	TRBJ2-3	CASRSGFAGGTDTQYF
TRBV4-1	TRBJ1-6	CASSQDLPDQINSPLHF
TRBV7-3	TRBJ2-3	CASSLGLGQGIDTQYF
TRBV5-4	TRBJ2-5	CASSLYLAGGRKTQYF
TRBV7-9	TRBJ2-2	CASTHRQGVTGELFF
TRBV27	TRBJ2-7	CASSLKSPTYEQYF
TRBV19	TRBJ2-7	CASRLAGDYEQYF
TRBV28	TRBJ1-5	CASRKPDRGPYSNQPQHF
TRBV18	TRBJ2-1	CASSQQGASEQFF
TRBV4-3	TRBJ1-6	CASSPLGVRNNSPLHF
TRBV10-2	TRBJ1-5	CASSDGRAWGQPQHF
TRBV2	TRBJ1-5	CASSEQGNQPQHF
TRBV4-1	TRBJ2-7	CASSPLPVPVREQYF
TRBV7-8	TRBJ2-4	CASSPIRGAKNIQYF
TRBV11-2	TRBJ1-1	CASSYGQGYEAFF
TRBV9	TRBJ2-2	CASSVEYGPSNTGELFF
TRBV7-2	TRBJ2-2	CASSARTGSTGELFF
TRBV5-4	TRBJ2-3	CASRLSTDTQYF
TRBV2	TRBJ2-2	CASRTGTRNTGELFF
TRBV5-5	TRBJ2-3	CASSPFTDTQYF
TRBV2	TRBJ2-2	CASTPLGWGVGTGELFF
TRBV2	TRBJ2-7	CASSERINQGYEQYF
TRBV14	TRBJ1-5	CASSQREQPQHF
TRBV4-1	TRBJ1-5	CASSQEWPPGNQPQHF
TRBV10-3	TRBJ1-2	CAIRPTDSNYGYTF
TRBV5-4	TRBJ2-1	CASSLVVAGGGDEQFF
TRBV28	TRBJ1-1	CASSQATNTEAFF
TRBV18	TRBJ2-2	CASSPVLAVNTGELFF
TRBV2	TRBJ2-1	CASTRLAGVVNEQFF
TRBV28	TRBJ1-5	CASSRPILSSNQPQHF
TRBV9	TRBJ2-1	CASSPRTSGTITDEQFF
TRBV10-3	TRBJ2-7	CAITEAGFYEQYF